This T cell receptor beta chain was sequenced for a study of blood T cell repertoires in COVID-19. In germline, CDR1 is SGHRS, CDR2 YFSETQ. There are 13 residues in the CDR3. Trimming pared 5 bases from V and 7 bases from J, leaving 15 bases between. Per the authors' pipeline: Scientists estimated how many nucleated cells there were by amplifying reference gene primers. The repertoire was sequenced with immunoSEQ multiplex PCR; TCRdb's copy has only in-frame clones and lacks some. V, J and clone size reflect that table, while D and trimming were determined from the DNA. The data contain 410,000 or so clones, over 75% of them singletons. Patients at the Seattle site were enrolled during active infection and followed longitudinally.

This chain links TRBV5-1 with TRBJ1-1; tentatively, D is TRBD1 (5 bases). The material sequenced was peripheral blood. This TCR derives from a woman between 40 and 50 years old with COVID-19, enrolled during active disease. Here the CDR3 DNA reads TGCGCCAGCAGTTTTCAGGGTGGGAATGAAGCTTTCTTT. Protein product: CASSFQGGNEAFF.